The 8 T cell receptor beta chains below were found in one sample sequenced in a study of PD-L1 blockade in urothelial cancer. Noted time point: peripheral blood 6 weeks after treatment start. Only in-frame clones appear in the TCRdb table, and some are missing; sequencing was by immunoSEQ multiplex PCR. The sample holds 100,000 to 150,000 clones; 86% are singletons and the top ten take 2.4%. Here the sequenced sample was PBMCs, taken around atezolizumab (anti-PD-L1) treatment. The receptors were sampled from a middle-aged man with urothelial cancer.

This clone has more than one count but fewer than ten. CDR3: CASSPRTEGIYGYTF. In nucleotides, the CDR3 is TGTGCCAGCAGCCCTCGGACGGAGGGTATCTATGGCTACACCTTC. The rearrangement links TRBV7-9 to TRBJ1-2; no clear D gene. Germline V lookup: CDR1 SEHNR, CDR2 FQNEAQ (reference sequence). Trimming took 5 bases from V and 4 from J, leaving 17 bases between them. The CDR3 is 15 amino acids.

The V and J genes are TRBV15 and TRBJ2-5; TRBD1 aligns across 9 bases. The CDR3 totals 14 residues. Trimming removed 5 bases from V and 3 bases from J; junction bases left unmatched: 4. CDR1 and CDR2 from the germline V gene are LNHNV and YYDKDF (reference sequence). CDR3 sequence: CATSRDRAEETQYF. CDR3 nucleotide sequence: TGTGCCACCAGCCGGGACAGGGCTGAAGAGACCCAGTACTTC.

This chain links TRBV6-6 with TRBJ2-3; TRBD2 aligns across 9 bases. J gave up 7 bases and V 7 bases, and 15 bases lay outside the gene matches. The CDR3 loop spans 16 amino acids. From germline, CDR1 is MNHNY and CDR2 SVGAGI (reference sequence). Written as DNA, the CDR3 is TGTGCCAGCACCCCGTCCGCGGGAGGGTCCCGCTATACGCAGTATTTT. It specifies CASTPSAGGSRYTQYF.

This rearrangement joins TRBV2 to TRBJ1-3, with TRBD1 identical over 8 bases. V was pared by 6 bases and J by 0 bases, with 4 bases of the junction left unmatched. Germline CDR1 and CDR2: SNHLY and FYNNEI. CDR3 length: 15 amino acids. CDR3 nucleotides: TGTGCCAGCAGGGATACAGGGGGCTCTGGAAACACCATATATTTT. This translates into CASRDTGGSGNTIYF.

The chain is built from TRBV7-3 and TRBJ1-3, with D unclear. The CDR3 extends over 19 amino acids. Between the trimmed V and J ends, which lost 0 bases and 2 bases, there was a span of 20 bases. In germline, CDR1 is SGHTA, CDR2 FQGTGA. The CDR3 nucleotides read TGTGCCAGCAGCTTAACAGCGGAGAGGATAGGAGGGCCTGGAAACACCATATATTTT. Amino acid sequence: CASSLTAERIGGPGNTIYF.

CDR3 bases: TGCGCCAGCAGCTCGAACTCCCGTGGCTACAATGAGCAGTTCTTC. As protein: CASSSNSRGYNEQFF. The gene calls are TRBV5-1 and TRBJ2-1; no reliable D call. The CDR3 totals 15 residues. Germline V gives CDR1 SGHRS, CDR2 YFSETQ. V gave up 3 bases and J gave up 3 bases, with 13 bases separating them.

This chain connects TRBV5-4 to TRBJ1-1; TRBD1 is a possible D gene (6 bases). The germline CDR1 and CDR2 sequences are SGHNT and YYREEE (reference sequence). V was pared by 3 bases and J by 8 bases, with 11 bases between. The CDR3 spans 12 residues. CDR3 bases: TGTGCCAGCAGCTCGGTACAGGGAGAAGCTTTCTTT. Protein sequence: CASSSVQGEAFF.

This clone was observed a handful of times. The chain couples TRBV6-5 to TRBJ2-7, with 7 bases lining up with TRBD1. The CDR3 has 15 amino acids. Germline V gene sequence: CDR1 MNHEY, CDR2 SVGAGI. The J segment lost 3 bases and the V segment lost 5 bases, leaving 10 bases of the junction unmatched. The CDR3 spells CASSPPKGAGYEQYF. CDR3 sequence (DNA): TGTGCCAGCAGTCCCCCCAAGGGGGCTGGCTACGAGCAGTACTTC.